This TCR beta chain was found in a study of OX40 agonist ivuxolimab in advanced cancers. Study conclusions and caveats: CD4+ T cells averaged fewer expanded clones than CD8+ T cells.

Some clones are missing from TCRdb's copy, which holds only in-frame ones; the method was immunoSEQ multiplex PCR. Altogether tens of thousands of clones are present, roughly nine tenths being singletons, with the ten largest covering just under 0.35%. Notes on this clone: The antigen remains undetermined.

The clonotype comes from an adult with an advanced solid tumor such as melanoma, head and neck, liver or kidney cancer. Sequencing used CD4+ or CD8+ T cells sorted from blood, obtained in a trial of the OX40 agonist ivuxolimab.

The CDR3 bases are TGTGCCAGTAGTATAACAGGGGAGCCCCTCTACGAGCAGTACTTC. This sequence encodes CASSITGEPLYEQYF. This chain uses TRBV19 with TRBJ2-7; TRBD1 agrees at 7 bases. With V trimmed by 2 bases and J by 3 bases, 7 bases remained unmatched. The CDR3 is 15 amino acids. CDR1 LNHDA and CDR2 SQIVND come from the germline V gene (reference sequence).